Below, 30 T cell receptor beta chains from the same sample are listed, as sequenced in a study of shared clonotypes between healthy human individuals. Sequenced by immunoSEQ multiplex PCR; TCRdb stores in-frame clones only, minus some. The table lists under 2.5 million clones, around 93% of them singletons. Sequencing was performed on naive CD4+ T cells from PBMCs. Subset described: CD45RA+ positively selected. These receptor sequences come from a man aged 18 to 29 in good health. Some clones in this sample may be carry-over from other donors' samples.

V and J are TRBV5-1 and TRBJ2-5, with D perhaps TRBD2 (5 bases). The CDR3 sequence is 13 residues long. Between the trimmed V and J ends, which lost 3 bases and 3 bases, there was a span of 9 bases. The germline CDR1 and CDR2 sequences are SGHRS and YFSETQ. Here the CDR3 DNA reads TGCGCCAGCAGCTCAAAACTAGAAGAGACCCAGTACTTC. The encoded protein is CASSSKLEETQYF.

The CDR3 nucleotides read TGTGCCTGGAGTGTGTACAACTCCTACGAGCAGTACTTC. Translated, it gives CAWSVYNSYEQYF. The V and J genes are TRBV30 and TRBJ2-7; no definite D call. The CDR3 is 13 amino acids. Germline CDR1 is GTSNPN and CDR2 is SVGIG (reference sequence). V shed 0 bases and J shed 0 bases, with 6 bases lying between them.

The chain has TRBV5-6 and TRBJ1-4; D call uncertain. The CDR3 spans 15 residues. The V end was cut by 3 bases, the J end by 7 bases, with 16 bases between. In germline, CDR1 is SGHDT, CDR2 YYEEEE. The CDR3 loop is CASSSPGLAAEKLFF. DNA of the CDR3: TGTGCCAGCAGCTCACCGGGCCTGGCGGCTGAAAAACTGTTTTTT. The full variable domain, its missing parts supplied by reference TRBV5-6 and TRBJ1-4, is DAGVTQSPTHLIKTRGQQVTLRCSPKSGHDTVSWYQQALGQGPQFIFQYYEEEERQRGNFPDRFSGHQFPNYSSELNVNALLLGDSALYLCASSSPGLAAEKLFFGSGTQLSVL.

The V and J genes are TRBV10-3 and TRBJ2-3; D not certain. CDR3 length: 15 amino acids. Trimming took off 3 bases at V and 2 bases at J, with 12 bases between the two ends. Germline loops: CDR1 ENHRY, CDR2 SYGVKD. The DNA for the CDR3 is TGTGCCATCAGTGACCCCTCTAGACTCACAGATACGCAGTATTTT. Amino acids: CAISDPSRLTDTQYF.

This chain uses TRBV19 with TRBJ1-1, with D hard to call. V lost 4 bases to trimming and J lost 5 bases, with 17 bases between them. CDR1 is LNHDA and CDR2 is SQIVND in the germline V gene (reference sequence). This CDR3 region has 15 residues. The chain's CDR3 is CASSTVFLGNTEAFF. CDR3 sequence (DNA): TGTGCCAGTAGTACGGTTTTTCTAGGTAATACTGAAGCTTTCTTT.

This clone has only one observation. The same CDR3 arises from other DNA sequences in this sample as well. The rearrangement uses TRBV4-1 and TRBJ2-7; a weak D match, TRBD1 (5 bases). This CDR3 has 14 residues. Trimming took off 1 base at V and 2 bases at J, with 9 bases between the two ends. Germline values: CDR1 MGHRA, CDR2 YSYEKL. In DNA, the CDR3 is TGCGCCAGCAGCCAAGGTCCAGGGACCTACGAGCAGTACTTC. Amino acid sequence: CASSQGPGTYEQYF.

CDR3 sequence: CASSPPGQDPEAFF. The DNA of the CDR3 is TGTGCCAGCAGTCCACCGGGACAGGACCCTGAAGCTTTCTTT. The chain recombines TRBV28 with TRBJ1-1, with 8 bases matching TRBD1. Germline V CDR1 and CDR2: MDHEN, SYDVKM. The CDR3 covers 14 residues. Trimming removed 5 bases from V and 6 bases from J; junction bases left unmatched: 8.

The rearrangement links TRBV6-1 to TRBJ1-3; no clear D. The CDR3 covers 14 residues. The V end lost 7 bases, the J end lost 0 bases, and 10 bases lay between the germline ends. Germline CDR1 reads MNHNS; CDR2 reads SASEGT. For the CDR3, the DNA is TGTGCCAGCAAGCGAGAAGTCTCTGGAAACACCATATATTTT. Protein product: CASKREVSGNTIYF.

In the case of this clone: Other nucleotide sequences from this sample produce the same CDR3. The chain couples TRBV11-2 to TRBJ2-5; unclear D gene. Germline V gene sequence: CDR1 SGHAT, CDR2 FQNNGV. CDR3 length equals 12 residues. V dropped 5 bases and J dropped 5 bases, with 9 bases sitting between them. For the CDR3, the DNA is TGTGCCAGCAGCCTCACGAGGGAGACCCAGTACTTC. Protein: CASSLTRETQYF. The full variable domain, rest sourced from reference TRBV11-2 and TRBJ2-5, is EAGVAQSPRYKIIEKRQSVAFWCNPISGHATLYWYQQILGQGPKLLIQFQNNGVVDDSQLPKDRFSAERLKGVDSTLKIQPAKLEDSAVYLCASSLTRETQYFGPGTRLLVL.

In this sample, this clone turned up once. In DNA form, the CDR3 reads TGTGCCAGCAGCTTGCGGGGTCCCCAGTACTTC. It codes for CASSLRGPQYF. This chain connects TRBV5-5 to TRBJ2-5; tentatively, D is TRBD2 (5 bases). The V gene lost 1 base and the J gene lost 9 bases, with 7 bases spanning the gap. This CDR3 is 11 amino acids long. CDR1 is SGHKS and CDR2 is YYEKEE in the germline V gene (reference sequence).

Concerning this clone itself: Other DNA sequences in the sample encode the same CDR3. The V and J genes are TRBV28 and TRBJ1-5; maybe TRBD1 (5 bases). The CDR3 covers 13 residues. Germline V gene data show CDR1 as MDHEN and CDR2 as SYDVKM. V shed 6 bases and J shed 3 bases, with 9 bases lying between them. For the CDR3, the DNA is TGTGCCAGCAGGGGACGGAACAATCAGCCCCAGCATTTT. It specifies CASRGRNNQPQHF.

This chain uses TRBV7-9 with TRBJ2-7; D could derive from TRBD1 or TRBD2 (5 bases each). Germline V gene sequence: CDR1 SEHNR, CDR2 FQNEAQ (reference sequence). Trimming removed 5 bases from V and 6 bases from J, with 17 bases in between. The CDR3 covers 14 residues. The CDR3 DNA follows: TGTGCCAGCAGCCCCGGGGCCGGTAGCGCCGAGCAGTACTTC. Amino acid sequence: CASSPGAGSAEQYF.

The chain's CDR3 is CASSDGTLYEQYF. The CDR3 DNA reads as TGTGCCAGCAGTGACGGGACACTTTACGAGCAGTACTTC. This chain uses TRBV25-1 with TRBJ2-7, with D tentatively TRBD1 (6 bases). Trimming removed 3 bases from V and 4 bases from J, with 10 bases in between. In germline, CDR1 is MGHDK, CDR2 SYGVNS. This CDR3 is built from 13 residues.

This chain joins TRBV10-3 and TRBJ2-6, with no clear D. This CDR3 is built from 14 residues. Germline lookup yields CDR1 ENHRY and CDR2 SYGVKD. V lost 4 bases to trimming and J lost 0 bases, with 4 bases between them. The CDR3 loop reads CAISAISGANVLTF. The DNA of the CDR3 is TGTGCCATCAGTGCCATCTCTGGGGCCAACGTCCTGACTTTC.

The chain has TRBV25-1 and TRBJ1-4; tentative D call: TRBD1 (6 bases). This CDR3 spans 16 amino acids. V gave up 5 bases and J gave up 0 bases, with 13 bases separating them. Germline lookup yields CDR1 MGHDK and CDR2 SYGVNS. As DNA, the CDR3 is TGTGCCAGCAGTACACGGACAGCAGCAACTAATGAAAAACTGTTTTTT. Amino acid sequence: CASSTRTAATNEKLFF.

The DNA for the CDR3 is TGTGCCAGCAGCTTGGTGGTAGCGGGAGGGGGAGAGACCCAGTACTTC. Residues: CASSLVVAGGGETQYF. This chain uses TRBV5-4 with TRBJ2-5; 11 bases are shared with TRBD2. This CDR3 region has 16 residues. The trim removed 0 bases at V and 4 bases at J, leaving 5 bases unmatched. Germline V lookup: CDR1 SGHNT, CDR2 YYREEE (reference sequence).

This chain uses TRBV5-1 with TRBJ2-1; 11 positions match TRBD2. In germline, CDR1 is SGHRS, CDR2 YFSETQ. This CDR3 has 16 amino acids. After removal of 3 bases from V and 7 bases from J, the junction contained 9 bases not matched to a gene. CDR3 loop: CASSYPIAGGINEQFF. The CDR3 DNA reads TGCGCCAGCAGCTATCCGATAGCGGGAGGGATAAATGAGCAGTTCTTC.

This rearrangement joins TRBV10-3 to TRBJ2-1, with D maybe TRBD2 (6 bases). The CDR3 is 20 amino acids. Per germline, CDR1 ENHRY and CDR2 SYGVKD. V dropped 1 base and J dropped 5 bases, with 27 bases sitting between them. CDR3 nucleotide sequence: TGTGCCATCAGTGAGTTCTCAAGGCTTACGGCGGCGGGGATTAACAATGAGCAGTTCTTC. It codes for CAISEFSRLTAAGINNEQFF.

The chain is built from TRBV19 and TRBJ2-2, with D hard to call. CDR3 size: 16 residues. The V and J ends lost 2 bases and 2 bases respectively, with 12 bases between them. Germline loops: CDR1 LNHDA, CDR2 SQIVND (reference sequence). The CDR3 loop reads CASSIRLGSNTGELFF. CDR3 nucleotide sequence: TGTGCCAGTAGTATACGTCTCGGCTCTAACACCGGGGAGCTGTTTTTT.

The chain joins TRBV6-6 to TRBJ2-1; 10 bases are shared with TRBD1. Germline V gives CDR1 MNHNY, CDR2 SVGAGI (reference sequence). With 6 bases clipped from V and 4 bases from J, the junction kept 3 bases outside the gene matches. The CDR3 has 14 residues. This CDR3 reads CASRTGGAYNEQFF. DNA of the CDR3: TGTGCCAGCAGGACAGGGGGCGCGTACAATGAGCAGTTCTTC.

This clone was seen once. The chain employs TRBV4-1 and TRBJ1-2; D may be TRBD1 (5 bases). Trimming shortened V by 1 base and J by 4 bases, and 16 bases separated the two germline ends. Germline V gene lookup returns CDR1 MGHRA and CDR2 YSYEKL. The CDR3 is made up of 16 amino acids. The CDR3 here is CASSQGAGTELYGYTF. The CDR3 nucleotides are TGCGCCAGCAGCCAAGGAGCCGGGACGGAACTCTATGGCTACACCTTC.

This chain links TRBV19 with TRBJ1-5; D remains ambiguous. V was shortened by 1 base and J by 2 bases, with 18 bases between the two germline ends. CDR1 and CDR2 from the germline V gene are LNHDA and SQIVND (reference sequence). The CDR3 is 18 residues long. The CDR3 DNA follows: TGTGCCAGTAGTATAGGAGGTTTAAGGGAGGCTGGCAATCAGCCCCAGCATTTT. Translation: CASSIGGLREAGNQPQHF.

In regard to this clone: The same CDR3 is also encoded by other DNA sequences in this sample. The chain carries TRBV10-3 and TRBJ2-7; the D gene is possibly TRBD2 (6 bases). V lost 0 bases and J 4 bases, leaving 10 bases between the germline ends. Germline V lookup: CDR1 ENHRY, CDR2 SYGVKD. This CDR3 comprises 14 residues. In nucleotides, the CDR3 is TGTGCCATCAGTGAGTCGGGGGGTGGGTACGAGCAGTACTTC. Translated, it gives CAISESGGGYEQYF.

The chain employs TRBV5-4 and TRBJ2-7; TRBD1 is a possible D gene (6 bases). Trimming cost V 0 bases and J 6 bases, with 10 bases left between them. The CDR3 consists of 13 residues. Germline V gene data show CDR1 as SGHNT and CDR2 as YYREEE (reference sequence). The CDR3 loop reads CASSLAAGVEQYF. Here the CDR3 DNA reads TGTGCCAGCAGCTTGGCGGCAGGGGTCGAGCAGTACTTC.

The gene calls are TRBV6-5 and TRBJ1-2; D perhaps matches TRBD1 (5 bases). Germline lookup yields CDR1 MNHEY and CDR2 SVGAGI. Trimming pared 5 bases from V and 4 bases from J, leaving 14 bases between. The CDR3 extends over 14 amino acids. For the CDR3, the DNA is TGTGCCAGCAGTCTGCGCAGGGAAGGCTATGGCTACACCTTC. Translated: CASSLRREGYGYTF.

The chain carries TRBV7-2 and TRBJ1-1; no clear D. This CDR3 comprises 13 residues. Trimming took off 4 bases at V and 3 bases at J, with 9 bases between the two ends. The germline V gene has CDR1 SGHTA and CDR2 FQGNSA. In nucleotides, the CDR3 is TGTGCCAGCAGCTATGGTCCGGACACTGAAGCTTTCTTT. Translated: CASSYGPDTEAFF.

V usage is TRBV28 and J usage is TRBJ1-5; no clear D gene. Germline-derived CDR1 and CDR2 are MDHEN and SYDVKM. CDR3 size: 14 residues. V lost 2 bases, J lost 6 bases, and 11 bases lay in between. CDR3 nucleotides: TGTGCCAGCAGTTTAATGGCACCGTCTCAGCCCCAGCATTTT. This gives the protein CASSLMAPSQPQHF.

The chain carries TRBV11-3 and TRBJ2-1; 10 nucleotides line up with TRBD2. Germline CDR1 reads SGHNT; CDR2 reads YENEEA. The ends lost 3 bases at V and 10 bases at J; junction bases unmatched: 12. The CDR3 extends over 16 amino acids. This CDR3 is CASSFQAGGPGEEQFF. The CDR3 DNA reads TGTGCCAGCAGCTTCCAAGCGGGAGGGCCAGGGGAGGAGCAGTTCTTC.

The chain has TRBV9 and TRBJ2-2; TRBD1 aligns across 9 bases. V lost 2 bases to trimming and J lost 5 bases; unmatched junction nucleotides: 4. The CDR3 totals 15 residues. Germline lookup yields CDR1 SGDLS and CDR2 YYNGEE. The CDR3 sequence: CASSVGQGLTGELFF. DNA of the CDR3: TGTGCCAGCAGCGTGGGACAGGGACTTACCGGGGAGCTGTTTTTT.

The chain carries TRBV28 and TRBJ1-6; possibly TRBD1 for D (6 bases). Trimming removed 7 bases at V and 10 bases at J, with 20 bases between. The CDR3 covers 15 residues. Germline lookup yields CDR1 MDHEN and CDR2 SYDVKM. The CDR3 reads CASTPSTGRGSPLHF. CDR3 DNA: TGTGCCAGCACCCCCTCGACAGGAAGGGGCTCACCCCTCCACTTT.